Below, 10 T cell receptor beta chains from the same sample are listed, as sequenced in a study of T cell responses to AZD1222 COVID-19 vaccine. Assay used: immunoSEQ multiplex PCR; TCRdb lists only in-frame clones, some missing. Seen here are about 130,000 clones, around 90% observed once, and the top ten hold approximately 7%. The sequenced sample was peripheral blood, obtained on day 0 of AZD1222 vaccination. Every receptor here comes from an adult in good health.

The chain uses TRBV19 and TRBJ1-6; D is unclear. V lost 5 bases and J 7 bases, leaving 12 bases between the germline ends. Germline-derived CDR1 and CDR2 are LNHDA and SQIVND (reference sequence). The CDR3 covers 14 residues. The CDR3 is CASSPPAGNSPLHF. The CDR3 DNA sequence: TGTGCCAGTAGTCCTCCGGCCGGCAATTCACCCCTCCACTTT.

V is TRBV19 and J is TRBJ2-7, with 9 nucleotides matching TRBD1. CDR3 length equals 15 residues. V lost 4 bases, J lost 5 bases, and 9 bases stayed unmatched. CDR1 is LNHDA, CDR2 SQIVND, per germline (reference sequence). The CDR3 here is CASSTQGTGRNEQYF. The DNA for the CDR3 is TGTGCCAGTAGTACCCAGGGGACAGGGAGAAACGAGCAGTACTTC.

This chain connects TRBV6-6 to TRBJ1-2, with D possibly matching TRBD1 (6 bases). Germline V lookup: CDR1 MNHNY, CDR2 SVGAGI (reference sequence). The CDR3 covers 14 residues. The V end lost 6 bases, the J end lost 7 bases, and 18 bases lay between the germline ends. The CDR3 protein is CASSQLETGSGYTF. CDR3 DNA: TGTGCCAGCAGCCAACTAGAGACAGGTTCTGGCTACACCTTC.

This chain joins TRBV6-5 and TRBJ1-1, with D hard to call. V lost 0 bases to trimming and J lost 1 base, with 9 bases between them. Germline loops: CDR1 MNHEY, CDR2 SVGAGI. The CDR3 is made up of 15 amino acids. The CDR3, as DNA: TGTGCCAGCAGTTACTCTTTTTCAGGGAACACTGAAGCTTTCTTT. It translates to CASSYSFSGNTEAFF.

This clone came up a few times. The rearrangement links TRBV28 to TRBJ1-4; 9 bases are shared with TRBD1. Germline CDR1 and CDR2: MDHEN and SYDVKM. The CDR3 covers 15 residues. Trimming removed 6 bases from V and 6 bases from J; junction bases left unmatched: 8. The chain's CDR3 is CASRKGGQGDEKLFF. The CDR3 DNA is TGTGCCAGCAGGAAGGGGGGACAGGGTGATGAAAAACTGTTTTTT.

The chain recombines TRBV5-1 with TRBJ2-7; 10 nucleotides match TRBD1. CDR1 is SGHRS, CDR2 YFSETQ, per germline. Trimming cost V 0 bases and J 3 bases; bases outside gene matches: 3. The CDR3 length is 15 residues. The CDR3 nucleotides read TGCGCCAGCAGCTTGGCCGGGACAGGGGTCTACGAGCAGTACTTC. Encoded protein: CASSLAGTGVYEQYF.

This sequence joins TRBV6-5 and TRBJ1-6, with D possibly being TRBD1 (5 bases). V was clipped by 8 bases and J by 6 bases, with 11 bases between them. The CDR3 runs 13 residues. The germline gives CDR1 MNHEY, CDR2 SVGAGI. The CDR3 sequence: CASLKGLNSPLHF. In DNA, the CDR3 is TGTGCCAGCTTAAAGGGACTTAATTCACCCCTCCACTTT.

This chain joins TRBV27 and TRBJ1-5; 12 bases fit TRBD1. V shed 9 bases, J shed 1 base, and the junction held 4 bases outside the gene matches. CDR1 MNHEY and CDR2 SMNVEV come from the germline V gene (reference sequence). The CDR3 is 15 amino acids. The CDR3 DNA is TGTGCCAGTGGGACAGGGGGCTTGAGCAATCAGCCCCAGCATTTT. It translates to CASGTGGLSNQPQHF.

The genes are TRBV6-1 and TRBJ1-2; D uncertain. The CDR3 totals 14 residues. From germline, CDR1 is MNHNS and CDR2 SASEGT. The ends were cut back, 0 bases at V and 0 bases at J, with 5 bases in the middle. The CDR3 region is CASSEAFTNYGYTF. DNA for the CDR3: TGTGCCAGCAGTGAAGCCTTTACTAACTATGGCTACACCTTC.

The rearrangement uses TRBV28 and TRBJ1-5, with D possibly TRBD1 on 6 matching bases. CDR3 length: 15 amino acids. Germline loops: CDR1 MDHEN, CDR2 SYDVKM. V was clipped by 4 bases and J by 2 bases, with 12 bases between them. This CDR3 reads CASSSKGGGNQPQHF. In nucleotides, the CDR3 is TGTGCCAGCAGTTCCAAAGGGGGTGGCAATCAGCCCCAGCATTTT.